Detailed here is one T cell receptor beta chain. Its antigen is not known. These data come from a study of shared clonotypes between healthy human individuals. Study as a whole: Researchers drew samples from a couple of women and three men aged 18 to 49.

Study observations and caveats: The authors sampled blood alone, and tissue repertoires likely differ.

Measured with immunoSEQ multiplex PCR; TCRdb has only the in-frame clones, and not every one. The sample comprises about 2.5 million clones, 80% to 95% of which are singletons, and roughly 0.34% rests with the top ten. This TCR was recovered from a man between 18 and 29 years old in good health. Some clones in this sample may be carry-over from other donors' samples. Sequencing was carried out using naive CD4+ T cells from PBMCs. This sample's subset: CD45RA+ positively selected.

The CDR3 protein is CSALTDYEQYF. CDR3 coding DNA: TGCAGTGCTCTGACAGACTACGAGCAGTACTTC. The chain has TRBV20-1 and TRBJ2-7, with a weak D call TRBD1 (5 bases). Trimming pared 5 bases from V and 3 bases from J, leaving 8 bases between. Germline CDR1 reads DFQATT; CDR2 reads SNEGSKA (reference sequence). CDR3 length equals 11 residues.